A selection of T cell receptor beta chains follows, all from one sample in a study of cytomegalovirus exposure and HLA in healthy donors. The table came from immunoSEQ multiplex PCR; TCRdb's copy has only in-frame clones and leaves some out. There are 100,000 to 150,000 clones in the sample; roughly 71% occur only once, and approximately 3.9% lies in the top ten. The sequenced sample consisted of PBMCs. These receptors were taken from a woman between 45 and 60 years old in good health and CMV-seropositive. Each CDR3 is given with its conserved first and last residue. Each record gives: V gene, CDR3 protein.

TRBV12-5 CASGLVGGNTIYF
TRBV27 CASSFGQYTEAFF
TRBV7-9 CASSQLATDRQGEYGYTF
TRBV6-5 CATRQLQQYEQYF
TRBV19 CASRPGLETDTQYF
TRBV9 CASSNGQGNSPLHF
TRBV1 CTSSPFFLYF
TRBV7-2 CASSSFQGLYGYTF
TRBV12-2 CASRLAGGDRVEGYTF
TRBV4-1 CASSQDPGTGYSPLHF
TRBV30 CAWSGGYTGYHGAEQFF
TRBV2 CASSVRGHDGYTF
TRBV5-1 CASSQGRQETQYF
TRBV29-1 CSVATAGYGYTF
TRBV27 CASSLERGNQPQHF
TRBV6-5 CASRGSSGYTF
TRBV6-5 CASSPRGAGELFF
TRBV5-1 CASSFGDKGTYEQYF
TRBV6-1 CARLGTGAEKLFF
TRBV28 CASSLDRNYEQYF
TRBV6-6 CASSPPALDTQYF
TRBV27 CASRRAEENTEAFF
TRBV4-1 CASSPTGGAQETQYF
TRBV4-2 CASSQVYRGGETQYF
TRBV27 CASSSGSYEQYF
TRBV6-5 CASSPPRWRTGELFF
TRBV30 CAWSVIQANQPQHF
TRBV20-1 CSATIRYEQYF
TRBV28 CASKQGGGGDQPQHF
TRBV27 CASSSLAGGGETQYF
TRBV6-5 CASSYSTGGWAEAFF
TRBV5-6 CASSLAGDHNEQFF
TRBV5-1 CASSFLAGGQGMVTDTQYF
TRBV7-9 CSSSPRRTGKNEKLFF
TRBV28 CASSASGTGTGELFF
TRBV27 CASSLGANTEAFF
TRBV4-3 CASSQDPSGDYNEQFF
TRBV30 CAWSSRGNGIDTQYF
TRBV9 CASSVEGTGAQPQHF
TRBV28 CASSLPRSGANVLTF
TRBV5-4 CASSQDRGGSGELFF
TRBV5-4 CASSLGPGPYNEQFF
TRBV18 CASSPPGTGGEQYF
TRBV7-2 CASSDRDSSVTEAFF
TRBV5-1 CASRDFREQYF
TRBV5-6 CASSFKGVSGNTIYF
TRBV6-1 CASGTGRGGDYGYTF
TRBV4-1 CASSQAPGSVETQYF
TRBV27 CASSLSGSPTGELFF
TRBV2 CASSELAASSYEQYF
TRBV4-2 CASSQVGTARYSNQPQHF
TRBV10-2 CASSESSRVQPQHF
TRBV5-1 CASSLLTGATNEKLFF
TRBV14 CASSQDGGSGANVLTF